This T cell receptor (beta chain) was identified in a study of cytomegalovirus exposure and HLA in healthy donors. The primer mix had 60 Vbeta and 13 Jbeta primers. Some clones are missing from TCRdb's copy, which holds only in-frame ones; the method was immunoSEQ multiplex PCR. In the table there are some 190,000 clones, roughly 77% of which are singletons. V lost 4 bases, J lost 0 bases, and 6 bases stayed unmatched. This CDR3 region has 15 residues. CDR1 is MDHEN and CDR2 is SYDVKM in the germline V gene. Sequencing was carried out using PBMCs. The rearrangement joins TRBV28 to TRBJ2-7, with TRBD2 identical over 7 bases. The receptor comes from a woman between 50 and 59 years old in good health and CMV-seronegative. Here the CDR3 reads CASSSPGGGSYEQYF. CDR3 coding DNA: TGTGCCAGCAGTTCCCCGGGGGGAGGCTCCTACGAGCAGTACTTC. Combining the CDR3 with reference TRBV28 and TRBJ2-7 gives the whole variable domain DVKVTQSSRYLVKRTGEKVFLECVQDMDHENMFWYRQDPGLGLRLIYFSYDVKMKEKGDIPEGYSVSREKKERFSLILESASTNQTSMYLCASSSPGGGSYEQYFGPGTRLTVT.